This T cell receptor beta chain was found in a study of fetal regulatory T cell absence and autoimmunity. General observations from the study: Some top pancreas TCR clones were over 85-fold enriched versus cord blood. In IPEX, the enrichment was taken to support antigen-driven autoimmunity before birth. Broadly similar TRB gene family usage was seen in pancreas and cord blood.

TCRdb's table, derived via immunoSEQ multiplex PCR, lists solely in-frame clones and lacks some. Of some 46,000 clones in the sample, about four fifths were seen once. A note on this clone: Antigen specificity is unknown.

Sequencing input: cord blood. This sequence originates from a newborn boy with IPEX syndrome.

The CDR3 loop reads CASSLLRDDEQYF. The CDR3 DNA reads TGTGCCAGCAGCTTGTTACGGGACGACGAGCAGTACTTC. The rearrangement uses TRBV5-5 and TRBJ2-7; D possibly matches TRBD1 or TRBD2 (5 bases each). CDR1 is SGHKS and CDR2 is YYEKEE in the germline V gene (reference sequence). The CDR3 sequence is 13 residues long. V shed 1 base and J shed 5 bases, with 10 bases lying between them.